This entry lists 3 T cell receptor beta chains sequenced from one sample in a study of cytomegalovirus exposure and HLA in healthy donors. PCR involved 60 Vbeta and 13 Jbeta primers. The protocol was immunoSEQ multiplex PCR, while the TCRdb copy is restricted to in-frame clones and leaves out a portion. The sample has fewer than 200,000 clones, 75% to 85% seen once; the top ten hold less than 2%. The specimen was PBMCs. All receptors come from a woman aged 18 to 35 in good health and CMV-seronegative.

V is TRBV19 and J is TRBJ1-2; D possibly corresponds to TRBD1 (5 bases). Per the germline V gene, CDR1 is LNHDA and CDR2 is SQIVND (reference sequence). This CDR3 contains 13 residues. V gave up 7 bases and J gave up 2 bases, with 11 bases separating them. CDR3 sequence: CASKVRGNYGYTF. CDR3 DNA sequence: TGTGCCAGTAAGGTGCGGGGCAACTATGGCTACACCTTC.

In this sample, this clone turned up once. The J gene is TRBJ2-5, the V gene TRBV2, with D unclear. V lost 1 base to trimming and J lost 7 bases, with 7 bases between them. The CDR3 runs to 12 residues. Germline CDR1 is SNHLY and CDR2 is FYNNEI. CDR3 coding DNA: TGTGCCAGCAGTGAAGGTCCCGGGACCCAGTACTTC. Protein: CASSEGPGTQYF.

The chain uses TRBV4-1 and TRBJ2-7; D is possibly TRBD1 (5 bases). The CDR3 length is 14 residues. The ends were cut back, 3 bases at V and 3 bases at J, with 12 bases in the middle. Germline loops: CDR1 MGHRA, CDR2 YSYEKL. The CDR3: CASSHIEGDYEQYF. CDR3 DNA sequence: TGCGCCAGCAGCCATATAGAAGGGGACTACGAGCAGTACTTC.